A selection of T cell receptor beta chains follows, all from one sample in a study of control samples from healthy donors and cancer patients. The protocol was immunoSEQ multiplex PCR, while the TCRdb copy is restricted to in-frame clones and leaves out a portion. The table shows 60,000 to 75,000 clones, with under 85% occurring only once. Sequencing was carried out using blood. All receptors derive from a man aged 60 to 75 in good health. The CDR3 runs from the conserved cysteine through the conserved F or W.

J	V	CDR3
TRBJ2-3	TRBV12-3/TRBV12-4	CASSPYAGTQYF
TRBJ1-5	TRBV6-5	CASSAEGYSNQPQHF
TRBJ1-2	TRBV30	CAWSRNYGYTF
TRBJ1-6	TRBV30	CALTGRSSYNSPLHF
TRBJ2-5	TRBV5-4	CASSLGLAFQETQYF
TRBJ1-1	TRBV5-6	CASSNYRGLLGNTEAFF
TRBJ1-6	TRBV5-5	CASSLLGGQPNSPLHF
TRBJ2-7	TRBV20-1	CGLAGHEQYF
TRBJ1-5	TRBV6-5	CASRRQGPSNQPQHF
TRBJ2-1	TRBV20-1	CSASSVTGGGDEQFF
TRBJ2-3	TRBV5-1	CASSLRDYYTDTQYF
TRBJ2-5	TRBV5-1	CASSYRTGGETQYF
TRBJ2-6	TRBV9	CASSQPRGANVLTF
TRBJ2-7	TRBV9	CASSVAGSGSYEQYF
TRBJ2-7	TRBV4-2	CASSQSRNYGEQYF
TRBJ2-1	TRBV7-2	CASSQAQWGDNEQFF
TRBJ2-7	TRBV6-5	CASRSATGVYEQYF
TRBJ2-5	TRBV6-2/TRBV6-3	CASSLGETQYF
TRBJ1-4	TRBV29-1	CSAETGGEKLFF
TRBJ1-1	TRBV6-6	CASLGTANTEAFF
TRBJ2-5	TRBV5-1	CASSQRQQQETQYF
TRBJ1-3	TRBV18	CASSPPTNSGNTIYF
TRBJ2-1	TRBV9	CASSVAPAAYNEQFF
TRBJ1-5	TRBV30	CAWSEGSVGPQHF
TRBJ2-7	TRBV2	CASSQDRGPYEQYF
TRBJ2-3	TRBV2	CASSGQLAGLTDTQYF
TRBJ1-6	TRBV6-1	CASSEGQGGSPLHF
TRBJ2-6	TRBV28	CASRDFPSGANVLTF
TRBJ2-7	TRBV6-5	CASSYSAGNTPYEQYF
TRBJ2-1	TRBV28	CASSPGHPPRASYNEQFF
TRBJ2-7	TRBV4-3	CASSQEWGPYEQYF
TRBJ2-7	TRBV28	CASSFPRGQGGYEQYF
TRBJ1-5	TRBV7-8	CASSQRAQAGNQPQHF
TRBJ2-7	TRBV29-1	CSGRDSYEQYF
TRBJ2-7	TRBV4-3	CASSQGTSGTYEQYF
TRBJ1-2	TRBV6-5	CASRRGYLEGYTF
TRBJ2-7	TRBV18	CASSPPGTSALYEQYF
TRBJ2-2	TRBV7-2	CASSDLAFVTGELFF
TRBJ2-5	TRBV18	CASSPAGTEKETQYF
TRBJ2-2	TRBV16	CASSQVPDSNTGELFF
TRBJ2-3	TRBV5-1	CASSLTGLVADTQYF
TRBJ2-7	TRBV15	CATSRVREITYEQYF
TRBJ1-2	TRBV2	CASSEWAEGGYTF
TRBJ2-6	TRBV5-1	CASSLVVGSGANVLTF
TRBJ1-1	TRBV2	CASSGWDRTEAFF
TRBJ2-1	TRBV19	CASSSWGRKSYNEQFF
TRBJ2-2	TRBV27	CASSLYENTGELFF
TRBJ1-6	TRBV27	CASSGGTGISPLHF
TRBJ1-1	TRBV19	CASSIVPGWTNTEAFF
TRBJ2-7	TRBV9	CASSAGTGSQYEQYF
TRBJ2-2	TRBV9	CASSVGGRAIGELFF
TRBJ2-3	TRBV29-1	CSSENSGSTDTQYF
TRBJ2-1	TRBV7-7	CASSSLAGAFNEQFF
TRBJ1-1	TRBV19	CASSIIVNTEAFF
TRBJ1-2	TRBV29-1	CSVDWEGRGDYGYTF
TRBJ1-2	TRBV27	CASSWGGDYGYTF
TRBJ1-2	TRBV29-1	CSVEDPGNGYTF
TRBJ2-1	TRBV24-1	CATSDWPGGSGPYNEQFF
TRBJ1-3	TRBV6-5	CASSSAFSGNTIYF
TRBJ2-2	TRBV7-9	CASSGLANTGELFF